Presented here are 5 T cell receptor beta chains from one specimen sequenced in a study of T cell responses to AZD1222 COVID-19 vaccine. Assay used: immunoSEQ multiplex PCR; TCRdb lists only in-frame clones, some missing. The sample yields tens of thousands of clones, 70% to 90% seen once. The sample in question was peripheral blood, obtained on day 0 of AZD1222 vaccination. The receptors come from an adult in good health.

This chain connects TRBV19 to TRBJ2-7; TRBD1 agrees at 9 bases. Germline V gene sequence: CDR1 LNHDA, CDR2 SQIVND (reference sequence). The CDR3 is 14 amino acids. Trimming removed 4 bases from V and 6 bases from J; junction bases left unmatched: 7. The CDR3 DNA reads as TGTGCCAGTAGTACCGGACAGGGGTTGAGCGAGCAGTACTTC. Encoded protein: CASSTGQGLSEQYF. Full variable domain (rest looked up from reference TRBV19 and TRBJ2-7): DGGITQSPKYLFRKEGQNVTLSCEQNLNHDAMYWYRQDPGQGLRLIYYSQIVNDFQKGDIAEGYSVSREKKESFPLTVTSAQKNPTAFYLCASSTGQGLSEQYFGPGTRLTVT.

J is TRBJ1-4 and V is TRBV5-4; 7 bases are shared with TRBD1. V lost 0 bases and J lost 8; bases outside the gene matches: 4. Germline values: CDR1 SGHNT, CDR2 YYREEE (reference sequence). The CDR3 spans 14 residues. CDR3 region: CASSLGGGVEKLFF. The CDR3 coding sequence is TGTGCCAGCAGCTTGGGAGGGGGCGTGGAAAAACTGTTTTTT.

This chain connects TRBV29-1 to TRBJ2-7, with 10 bases lining up with TRBD1. The germline V gene has CDR1 SQVTM and CDR2 ANQGSEA. The CDR3 length is 14 residues. With 5 bases clipped from V and 5 bases from J, the junction kept 9 bases outside the gene matches. The CDR3, as DNA: TGCAGCGTTTCTCCTGGACAGGGGGTTAACGAGCAGTACTTC. Translation gives CSVSPGQGVNEQYF.

This clone was seen more than once but under ten times. This chain links TRBV18 with TRBJ1-2, with 9 bases aligning to TRBD1. In germline, CDR1 is KGHSH, CDR2 LQKENI. The V gene end was trimmed by 5 bases and the J gene end by 8 bases; junction bases not matched to a gene: 6. CDR3 length: 13 amino acids. CDR3 in DNA: TGTGCCAGCTCATTACAGGGGGCACAAGGCTACACCTTC. Its translation is CASSLQGAQGYTF.

This chain joins TRBV29-1 and TRBJ2-4; TRBD1 matches at 9 bases. This CDR3 spans 15 amino acids. Germline V gene lookup returns CDR1 SQVTM and CDR2 ANQGSEA. V lost 7 bases to trimming and J lost 1 base; unmatched junction nucleotides: 8. The CDR3 DNA sequence: TGCAGCGCACTCCGGACAGGGGAGGCCAAAAACATTCAGTACTTC. As protein: CSALRTGEAKNIQYF.